This TCR beta chain was captured in a study of T cell responses to AZD1222 COVID-19 vaccine (dated by TCRdb to about 2021). Context from the whole study: TCR sequencing covered over 230 trial participants: roughly 200 given two doses of AZD1222 and around 25 given two doses of MenACWY control vaccine. Trial participants were enrolled by age into subgroups of 18-55, 56-69 and 70-plus years, and around 150, 28 and 57 TCR-sequenced participants, respectively, were included in these subgroups. Overall study results and their limits: Most participants were white British and females outnumbered males, and the authors suggested that clonal diversity may have been underestimated. Conclusions about previously exposed vaccinees are limited because only six or seven AZD1222 recipients were SARS-CoV-2 seropositive at baseline. In the small 56-69-year group, the increase in depth fell short of significance, most likely because of low power. Spike-specific TCR breadth and depth rose significantly after two AZD1222 doses compared with day 0 and with MenACWY recipients. The vaccine-associated CD4 TCRs covered the entire spike protein, and the dominant responses fell in regions 160-218 and 743-854. Nearly half of unique spike-specific TCRs reportedly recognized epitopes outside regions mutated in the B.1.351 and B.1.1.7 variants. Because no samples from the day 14 peak response were available, repertoires could be characterized only after the peak T cell response.

Comments on this clone: The antigen it binds to is not known. No much larger clonotype is one base removed from it; base qualities were not supplied.

The CDR3 regions of human TCRbeta chains were subjected to immunosequencing. On the authors' methods: Repertoire TCRs were checked for matches against a reference library of SARS-CoV-2-specific TCRs that had been generated using the MIRA antigen-specificity platform. Breadth was defined as the fraction of unique TCRs that were SARS-CoV-2-associated. Depth was defined as the fraction of total T cells that were SARS-CoV-2-associated. Each spike-specific TCR was assigned to its reactive spike region and to a CD4 or CD8 class using the MIRA data. Log10-transformed breadth and depth values were compared by one-way ANOVA with Sidak's multiple comparisons tests. Drawn from immuneACCESS, this table holds only the in-frame rearrangements with V and J called that TCRdb kept. Clones are partly lost; checked studies trace under half to an unresolved V gene and leave the rest unexplained. V, J and clone size are those of that table, while D and trimming were read from the DNA. Here the sample has some 150,000 clones; roughly 87% occur a single time. The ten largest clones represent 1.5% to 2% of the sample.

The time point label here, explained by the study, means: about 28 days (+/-7) after the second vaccine dose. AZD1222 recipients whose second dose came at about 4 weeks and those whose second dose came at about 12 weeks were combined into one group, since spike-specific TCR depth and breadth did not differ between the two schedules. Vaccinee samples were obtained from the UK trials COV001 and COV002, which included a single-blind randomized controlled phase 2/3 trial of AZD1222 (ChAdOx1 nCoV-19) in healthy adults. For TCRbeta chain sequencing, PBMC samples were collected from trial participants at day 0 and at day 28 after the second dose. This sequence originates from an adult who received the AZD1222 COVID-19 vaccine. The source was peripheral blood, collected 28 days after the second AZD1222 dose.

The CDR3 region: CASSLAPYSNQPQHF. The nucleotides are TGTGCCAGCAGTCTTGCCCCCTATAGCAATCAGCCCCAGCATTTT. Recombination joined TRBV6-5 with TRBJ1-5, with no reliable assignment of the D segment. The trim is 5 bases for V and 0 bases for J, with a gap of 11 bases between the germline ends. Including cysteine and phenylalanine, the CDR3 has 15 amino acids. The entry retains the CDR3 DNA only, 45 bases that are in frame from base 1. The CDR1 and CDR2 encoded by the germline V gene are MNHEY and SVGAGI.